This T cell receptor (beta chain) was identified in a study of CD8+ T cells in alopecia areata. Overall study results and limits: Since there was just one nonresponder, nobody can yet say how baseline CD8+ expansion ties to response.

Germline V gene data show CDR1 as LNHDA and CDR2 as SQIVND (reference sequence). The CDR3 has 12 residues. Trimming removed 7 bases from V and 3 bases from J, with 10 bases in between. On this clone: The target antigen is unknown.

Extraction and reverse transcription of RNA yielded cDNA as the sequencing template. This table comes from immunoSEQ multiplex PCR, and its TCRdb copy is limited to in-frame clones, with some not included. Found here are about 120,000 clones, about 50% of them singletons; the top ten hold roughly 0.5%. Treatment meaning: oral pan-JAK inhibitor, 5-10 mg twice daily. From alopecia areata patients, lesional scalp punch biopsies and peripheral blood were collected. This specimen was CD4+ T cells sorted from blood, taken at week 4, from a patient treated with tofacitinib. The chain links TRBV19 to TRBJ2-7; D not certain. The sequence came from a human donor with alopecia areata. The CDR3 coding sequence is TGTGCCAGTATGGGCGGATACTACGAGCAGTACTTC. This gives the protein CASMGGYYEQYF.